The sample holds a few counts of the clone carrying this T cell receptor beta chain. Its antigen is unidentified. This CDR3 region has 14 residues. Trimming took 5 bases from V and 4 from J, leaving 14 bases between them. From germline, CDR1 is MNHEY and CDR2 SVGAGI. This sample is part of a study of beta chain features in type 1 diabetes. Study-level results: In every one of the four CD4+ subsets, TCRB CDR3s were moderately but significantly shorter in Type 1 diabetes patients. Type 1 diabetes patients showed fewer insertions and more deletions at VDJ junctions.

CD4+ naive, central memory, regulatory and stem cell-like memory cells were sorted via CD45RO/CCR7/CD25/CD127/CD95/CD27. Expressed TCRB transcripts were sequenced, since all the RNA that had been isolated was reverse transcribed. TCRdb's copy holds only in-frame clones and misses some; the assay was immunoSEQ multiplex PCR. The sample lists some 250,000 clones, approximately 15% occurring once. The rearrangement links TRBV6-5 to TRBJ1-2, with a possible D match to TRBD1 (5 bases). The receptor was derived from a man aged 30 to 45 with type 1 diabetes. The sequencing sample was made of naive CD4+ T cells from blood. The CDR3 DNA is TGTGCCAGCAGTAAGGAATCTGGGGCCTATGGCTACACCTTC. This codes for CASSKESGAYGYTF.